The rows below give T cell receptor beta chains drawn from one sample of a study. TCRdb reprocessed the reads with MiXCR, giving one entry per CDR3 protein. The repertoire consists of hundreds of distinct CDR3 sequences, with approximately 8.3% occurring once and the leading ten covering 22%. The sequencing input was CD4+ T cells from synovial fluid. The receptor set was obtained from a human donor with rheumatoid arthritis. CDR3s include the opening cysteine and the closing phenylalanine or tryptophan. A D gene is named only where the DNA matches it firmly. Sizes are listed as once, few, many or a size class.

clone_size	d_call	v_call	j_call	cdr3_nt	cdr3_aa
medium-sized	NA	TRBV19	TRBJ2-5	TGTGCCAGTAGTAGGAGGGGAGAGACCCAGTACTTC	CASSRRGETQYF
medium-sized	NA	TRBV15	TRBJ2-3	TGTGCCACCAGCAGACACACAGATACGCAGTATTTT	CATSRHTDTQYF
medium-sized	NA	TRBV5-1	TRBJ2-5	TGCGCCAGCAGCTTTTGGCAGGACCAAGAGACCCAGTACTTC	CASSFWQDQETQYF
medium-sized	TRBD2	TRBV20-1	TRBJ2-4	TGCAGTGCCCTGGGACTAGCGGGATTCATTCAGTACTTC	CSALGLAGFIQYF
medium-sized	TRBD1	TRBV20-1	TRBJ1-4	TGCAGTGCTAGTGAGGGGGCAAAGGAAAAACTGTTTTTT	CSASEGAKEKLFF
few	TRBD1	TRBV2	TRBJ1-2	TGTGCCGGTAAAGGGGATGGACAGGGACGGGGCTACACCTTC	CAGKGDGQGRGYTF
medium-sized	NA	TRBV29-1	TRBJ1-1	TGCAGCACTGCCCGGGACGACACTGAAGCTTTCTTT	CSTARDDTEAFF
medium-sized	NA	TRBV12-2	TRBJ2-3	TGTGCAAGTCGCTTACGTCTAGCGGGAGGGAAGGGCACAGATACGCAGTATTTT	CASRLRLAGGKGTDTQYF
large	TRBD2	TRBV7-2	TRBJ2-5	TGTGCCAGCAGCATGACTAGCGGGAGCGAGACCCAGTACTTC	CASSMTSGSETQYF
large	TRBD2	TRBV7-2	TRBJ2-1	TGTGCCAGCAGCTTTTCCGGGACTAGGGTATGGAATGAGCAGTTCTTC	CASSFSGTRVWNEQFF